The clone carrying this T cell receptor beta chain was observed a handful of times. What it binds is unknown. Other DNA sequences in the sample encode the same CDR3. The data belong to a study of shared clonotypes between healthy human individuals. Study information: Each donor's CD4 naive and CD4 memory cells filled three plates apiece, CD8 naive two, and CD8 memory one.

Study conclusions and caveats: Compared with memory subsets, naive subsets generally had larger estimated richness. Around 5% of naive CD4 clonotypes were common to a handful of donors.

The table came from immunoSEQ multiplex PCR; TCRdb's copy has only in-frame clones and leaves some out. The table shows millions of clones, with 85% to 95% occurring only once. CDR1 and CDR2 from the germline V gene are SGHNT and YYREEE (reference sequence). This CDR3 region has 14 residues. V shed 0 bases and J shed 7 bases, with 8 bases lying between them. Sequenced sample: naive CD4+ T cells sorted from blood. Sample subset: CD45RA+ positively selected. The receptor comes from a young man in good health. V and J are TRBV5-4 and TRBJ1-6; tentative D call: TRBD1 (5 bases). CDR3 loop: CASSLGGNNSPLHF. Written as DNA, the CDR3 is TGTGCCAGCAGCTTGGGGGGGAACAATTCACCCCTCCACTTT. The variable domain in full, completed from reference TRBV5-4 and TRBJ1-6, reads ETGVTQSPTHLIKTRGQQVTLRCSSQSGHNTVSWYQQALGQGPQFIFQYYREEENGRGNFPPRFSGLQFPNYSSELNVNALELDDSALYLCASSLGGNNSPLHFGNGTRLTVT.